The sequence of this T cell receptor (beta chain) was determined in a study of T cell responses to AZD1222 COVID-19 vaccine. Notes on the study in general: The study found vaccine-associated CD4 TCRs spanning spike, dominant at 160-218 and 743-854. Clonal diversity may have been underestimated, and the donors were mostly white British, with more females than males. Repertoires in all cases were sampled only once the peak T cell response had passed.

Repertoires were generated with immunoSEQ multiplex PCR, while TCRdb's copy carries only in-frame clones and drops some. The data contain around 160,000 clones, about 89% of them singletons. Only one count was recorded for this clone. Its antigen remains unidentified. This TCR was sampled from an adult in good health. Source: peripheral blood, taken on day 0 of MenACWY control vaccination.

CDR3 nucleotides: TGTGCCAGCAGCCTACAGAACGGATACGAGCAGTACTTC. Amino acids: CASSLQNGYEQYF. This sequence joins TRBV5-5 and TRBJ2-7; D gene uncertain. The germline V gene encodes CDR1 SGHKS and CDR2 YYEKEE (reference sequence). The CDR3 contains 13 residues. Trimming took 4 bases from V and 4 from J, leaving 12 bases between them.